One and the same sample provided the 18 T cell receptor beta chains below, sequenced in a study of cytomegalovirus exposure and HLA in healthy donors. Amplification used 60 Vbeta primers and 13 Jbeta primers. Generated by immunoSEQ multiplex PCR, the TCRdb table keeps only in-frame clones and is missing some. The table includes 40,000 to 55,000 clones, 81% detected once. Sequenced input: PBMCs. Every receptor here comes from a boy younger than 18 in good health and CMV-seropositive.

V usage is TRBV2 and J usage is TRBJ1-2; D is undetermined. The CDR3 loop spans 12 amino acids. Trimming stripped 6 bases from V and 4 bases from J, with 9 bases between. The germline CDR1 and CDR2 sequences are SNHLY and FYNNEI. The CDR3 reads CASRLEGYGYTF. CDR3 coding DNA: TGTGCCAGCAGACTAGAAGGCTATGGCTACACCTTC.

The CDR3 is CASKRQGSLVYGYTF. CDR3 bases: TGTGCCAGCAAACGACAGGGTTCCCTTGTCTATGGCTACACCTTC. The chain couples TRBV5-6 to TRBJ1-2; 7 nucleotides agree with TRBD1. J lost 4 bases, V lost 6 bases, and 12 bases had no gene match. The germline CDR1 and CDR2 sequences are SGHDT and YYEEEE. The CDR3 spans 15 residues.

The J gene is TRBJ2-5, the V gene TRBV5-6; no clear D gene. The J call is doubtful: the DNA matches TRBJ2-7 better. Germline CDR1 SGHDT, CDR2 YYEEEE. The CDR3 extends over 13 amino acids. The DNA of the CDR3 is TGTGCCAGCAGCTTGGTGGCCGGGTACGAGCAGTACTTC. Its protein product is CASSLVAGYEQYF.

This clone showed up just once. The V and J genes are TRBV27 and TRBJ2-7; D gene unclear. Germline V CDR1 and CDR2: MNHEY, SMNVEV (reference sequence). V was shortened by 6 bases and J by 2 bases, with 20 bases between the two germline ends. The CDR3 totals 16 residues. CDR3 DNA: TGTGCCAGCAGCCTGACGGAGTACCTATCGCCCTACGAGCAGTACTTC. This translates into CASSLTEYLSPYEQYF.

This sequence joins TRBV27 and TRBJ1-1, with 11 bases aligning to TRBD1. The V segment lost 3 bases and the J segment 5 bases; nucleotides outside the gene matches: 5. This CDR3 comprises 15 residues. Germline CDR1 reads MNHEY; CDR2 reads SMNVEV (reference sequence). DNA for the CDR3: TGTGCCAGCAGTTTGGGGACAGGGGGAATGACTGAAGCTTTCTTT. This translates into CASSLGTGGMTEAFF.

V usage is TRBV7-9 and J usage is TRBJ1-2, with D possibly matching TRBD1 (6 bases). Germline CDR1 reads SEHNR; CDR2 reads FQNEAQ (reference sequence). The CDR3 consists of 16 residues. The V end was cut by 1 base, the J end by 8 bases, with 20 bases between. The DNA for the CDR3 is TGTGCCAGCAGCTTAGGAGGATGGGGGCAGGGAGACGGCTACACCTTC. Translating it yields CASSLGGWGQGDGYTF.

This chain joins TRBV7-9 and TRBJ2-5, with 10 bases lining up with TRBD2. J was trimmed by 5 bases and V by 9 bases; bases with no gene match: 15. Germline CDR1 and CDR2: SEHNR and FQNEAQ (reference sequence). This CDR3 has 16 residues. The CDR3 reads CASQISGAGGLETQYF. In DNA, the CDR3 is TGTGCCAGTCAAATCTCGGGAGCGGGGGGGCTGGAGACCCAGTACTTC.

This clone turned up a few times. The CDR3 DNA sequence: TGCGCCAGCAGCTTTACAGGAGACCGGAACACCATATATTTT. Encoded protein: CASSFTGDRNTIYF. This chain connects TRBV5-1 to TRBJ1-3; possible D gene TRBD1, 5 bases. The length of the CDR3 is 14 residues. V lost 2 bases to trimming and J lost 7 bases, with 13 bases between them. Germline V gives CDR1 SGHRS, CDR2 YFSETQ.

This clone was counted a few times. The gene calls are TRBV28 and TRBJ1-5, with TRBD1 matching over 7 bases. Germline CDR1 reads MDHEN; CDR2 reads SYDVKM. V lost 6 bases to trimming and J lost 0 bases; unmatched junction nucleotides: 5. The CDR3 covers 15 residues. CDR3: CASRRQGASNQPQHF. DNA for the CDR3: TGTGCCAGCAGAAGACAGGGTGCTAGCAATCAGCCCCAGCATTTT.

This rearrangement joins TRBV7-8 to TRBJ2-7; a weak D match, TRBD1 (7 bases). Germline V CDR1 and CDR2: SGHVS, FQNEAQ. The CDR3 is 14 amino acids. V shed 5 bases and J shed 2 bases, with 13 bases lying between them. CDR3 loop: CASSRRGQAYEQYF. The CDR3 region has the DNA TGTGCCAGCAGCAGGAGGGGGCAGGCCTACGAGCAGTACTTC.

The chain uses TRBV14 and TRBJ2-5; TRBD1 aligns across 7 bases. The J call may be wrong; the DNA end is better matched by TRBJ2-7. This CDR3 spans 15 amino acids. Looked up from germline, CDR1 is SGHDN and CDR2 is FVKESK. The DNA for the CDR3 is TGTGCCAGCAGCGCCAGGTCCGGGACAGCCTACGAGCAGTACTTC. Protein: CASSARSGTAYEQYF.

This clone was detected a few times. The V gene is TRBV7-9, the J gene TRBJ1-1, with 8 bases identical to TRBD1. J gave up 1 base and V 5 bases, and 9 bases lay outside the gene matches. Germline V gene sequence: CDR1 SEHNR, CDR2 FQNEAQ (reference sequence). The CDR3 has 16 residues. The chain's CDR3 is CASSLWTGYANTEAFF. The CDR3 DNA is TGTGCCAGCAGCCTATGGACAGGGTATGCGAACACTGAAGCTTTCTTT.

The J gene is TRBJ2-7, the V gene TRBV5-6; TRBD1 matches at 8 bases. The CDR3 consists of 14 residues. Unmatched junction bases numbered 6, after V lost 0 bases and J lost 7 bases. Germline loops: CDR1 SGHDT, CDR2 YYEEEE. CDR3 protein: CASSLAGQVFEQYF. In DNA, the CDR3 is TGTGCCAGCAGCTTGGCGGGACAGGTTTTTGAGCAGTACTTC. The variable domain in full, completed from reference TRBV5-6 and TRBJ2-7, reads DAGVTQSPTHLIKTRGQQVTLRCSPKSGHDTVSWYQQALGQGPQFIFQYYEEEERQRGNFPDRFSGHQFPNYSSELNVNALLLGDSALYLCASSLAGQVFEQYFGPGTRLTVT.

The rearrangement uses TRBV4-1 and TRBJ2-7; 8 nucleotides match TRBD2. Losses at the gene ends were 4 bases for V and 0 bases for J; bases not matched to a gene: 2. The germline gives CDR1 MGHRA, CDR2 YSYEKL. The CDR3 length is 14 residues. The CDR3 sequence is CASSPSGLSYEQYF. The CDR3 DNA sequence: TGCGCCAGCAGCCCTAGCGGGCTCTCCTACGAGCAGTACTTC.

The rearrangement links TRBV4-1 to TRBJ1-6; D gene unclear. Germline CDR1 MGHRA, CDR2 YSYEKL. V was clipped by 1 base and J by 5 bases, with 15 bases between them. The CDR3 runs to 17 residues. The CDR3 region is CASSQGWSRENNSPLHF. CDR3 sequence (DNA): TGCGCCAGCAGCCAAGGCTGGTCCCGGGAGAATAATTCACCCCTCCACTTT.

This clone was counted between two and nine times. V gene TRBV6-5 combines with J gene TRBJ1-1, with D hard to call. The CDR3 consists of 14 residues. V lost 8 bases, J lost 1 base, and 14 bases lay in between. The germline V gene encodes CDR1 MNHEY and CDR2 SVGAGI. Written as DNA, the CDR3 is TGTGCCAGCTCAGTTAGCGAGGGGAACACTGAAGCTTTCTTT. As protein: CASSVSEGNTEAFF.

V gene TRBV11-2 combines with J gene TRBJ1-1; TRBD1 aligns across 8 bases. This CDR3 comprises 18 residues. V was pared by 5 bases and J by 0 bases, with 14 bases of the junction left unmatched. CDR1 is SGHAT, CDR2 FQNNGV, per germline. The CDR3 is CASSLRRLQGVVNTEAFF. Here the CDR3 DNA reads TGTGCCAGCAGCCTGCGCCGCTTACAGGGGGTCGTGAACACTGAAGCTTTCTTT.

This chain uses TRBV9 with TRBJ2-3, with 8 bases matching TRBD2. V trimming: 0 bases; J trimming: 5 bases; junction bases outside the gene matches: 11. Germline CDR1 reads SGDLS; CDR2 reads YYNGEE. This CDR3 is built from 17 residues. As DNA, the CDR3 is TGTGCCAGCAGCGTAGGGGGCGGGGGGACCCTCCGAGATACGCAGTATTTT. It specifies CASSVGGGGTLRDTQYF.